Shown below are 11 T cell receptor beta chains from a single sample sequenced in a study of T cells in Graves' hyperthyroidism and ophthalmopathy (dated by TCRdb to the late 2010s). Preparation of the library involved multiplex PCR. Reads for this sample came from an Illumina HiSeq 2000. The TCR beta CDR3 regions were amplified from RNA transcripts. The TCR CDR3 was subjected to a first round of RT-PCR using the HTBI primer set and the Qiagen OneStep RT-PCR kit. TCRdb reanalyzed the raw reads on its own, using fastp at Q25 for trimming and MiXCR for clone calling, and kept in-frame beta chains. Duplicate CDR3 protein sequences are folded into a single record with the most common DNA and genes. The sample includes some 620,000 distinct CDR3 sequences, with around 15% observed a single time. The ten largest account for around 4% of the sample. Sequenced sample: blood. These receptors were taken from a woman younger than 45 with Graves' hyperthyroidism.

The chain joins TRBV28 to TRBJ2-7; no definite D call. There are 15 residues in the CDR3. Germline-derived CDR1 and CDR2 are MDHEN and SYDVKM. V gave up 2 bases and J gave up 1 base, with 12 bases separating them. The CDR3 loop is CASSLPPPGSYEQYF. For the CDR3, the DNA is TGTGCCAGCAGTTTACCCCCCCCTGGGTCCTACGAGCAGTACTTC.

This clonotype appeared many times. This chain uses TRBV2 with TRBJ2-1; D gene ambiguous. The germline V gene has CDR1 SNHLY and CDR2 FYNNEI. This CDR3 is built from 16 residues. V gave up 4 bases and J gave up 0 bases, with 13 bases separating them. CDR3 sequence: CASSAWSSPSYNEQFF. The CDR3 DNA reads TGTGCCAGCAGTGCTTGGTCATCCCCCTCCTACAATGAGCAGTTCTTC.

Ten or more counts support this clonotype. The V and J genes are TRBV13 and TRBJ2-7; 9 nucleotides agree with TRBD2. J was trimmed by 6 bases and V by 3 bases; bases with no gene match: 6. The length of the CDR3 is 14 residues. Per germline, CDR1 PRHDT and CDR2 FYEKMQ (reference sequence). CDR3 in DNA: TGTGCCAGCAGCTTGGGCGGGAGGGCCGTCGAGCAGTACTTC. Encoded protein: CASSLGGRAVEQYF.

This clonotype was observed at least ten times. V and J are TRBV3-1 and TRBJ2-3, with 11 bases that match TRBD2. CDR3 length equals 20 residues. J gave up 0 bases and V 3 bases, and 14 bases lay outside the gene matches. From germline, CDR1 is LGHDT and CDR2 YNNKEL (reference sequence). In nucleotides, the CDR3 is TGTGCCAGCAGCCACGGACCTCTAGCGGGAGGAAGAGATAGCACAGATACGCAGTATTTT. Protein sequence: CASSHGPLAGGRDSTDTQYF.

This rearrangement joins TRBV28 to TRBJ2-5; D is uncertain. V dropped 7 bases and J dropped 7 bases, with 25 bases sitting between them. The CDR3 covers 16 residues. CDR1 is MDHEN and CDR2 is SYDVKM in the germline V gene. This CDR3 is CASTPPGPEMMGTQYF. The CDR3 coding sequence is TGTGCCAGCACCCCTCCCGGGCCGGAGATGATGGGGACCCAGTACTTC. The whole variable domain, remainder taken from reference TRBV28 and TRBJ2-5, is DVKVTQSSRYLVKRTGEKVFLECVQDMDHENMFWYRQDPGLGLRLIYFSYDVKMKEKGDIPEGYSVSREKKERFSLILESASTNQTSMYLCASTPPGPEMMGTQYFGPGTRLLVL.

This clonotype was seen a handful of times. This chain links TRBV12-5 with TRBJ2-1; weak D call: TRBD1 (6 bases). Trimming took off 7 bases at V and 8 bases at J, with 18 bases between the two ends. There are 14 residues in the CDR3. Germline loops: CDR1 LGHNT, CDR2 FRNRAP. The CDR3 DNA reads TGTGCTAGTGCCCTAATCAACAGGGTCCATGAGCAGTTCTTC. Translation gives CASALINRVHEQFF.

This clonotype has a count of ten or more. This chain links TRBV2 with TRBJ2-2, with 10 bases identical to TRBD1. CDR3 length: 15 residues. Germline values: CDR1 SNHLY, CDR2 FYNNEI. The V and J ends lost 5 bases and 7 bases, in that order; junction bases with no gene match: 7. CDR3: CASSTPGQGSGELFF. The CDR3 nucleotides read TGTGCCAGCAGTACCCCGGGACAGGGGAGCGGGGAGCTGTTTTTT.

A few counts support this clonotype. CDR3 sequence: CASSLKINTGELFF. Here the CDR3 DNA reads TGTGCCAGCAGTTTAAAGATTAACACCGGGGAGCTGTTTTTT. The chain carries TRBV28 and TRBJ2-2; D is undetermined. This CDR3 contains 14 residues. The germline gives CDR1 MDHEN, CDR2 SYDVKM. V lost 2 bases, J lost 2 bases, and 6 bases lay in between.

The chain couples TRBV10-3 to TRBJ2-3, with 14 bases fitting TRBD2. Germline V lookup: CDR1 ENHRY, CDR2 SYGVKD. The CDR3 runs 17 residues. The V and J ends lost 2 bases and 6 bases, in that order; junction bases with no gene match: 7. CDR3 bases: TGTGCCATCAGTGAGGCGGTAGGGACTAGCGGGAGTGATACGCAGTATTTT. This codes for CAISEAVGTSGSDTQYF.

This clonotype was detected many times. V is TRBV28 and J is TRBJ2-7; TRBD2 is a possible D gene (5 bases). The CDR3 is 16 residues long. The ends were cut back, 7 bases at V and 1 base at J, with 20 bases in the middle. Germline CDR1 reads MDHEN; CDR2 reads SYDVKM. CDR3 sequence: CASNLGRTGFSYEQYF. The DNA for the CDR3 is TGTGCCAGCAACCTAGGACGGACGGGATTTTCCTACGAGCAGTACTTC.

The rearrangement uses TRBV7-9 and TRBJ2-1; 11 bases fit TRBD2. CDR1 and CDR2 (germline): SEHNR, FQNEAQ (reference sequence). This CDR3 contains 18 residues. The V segment lost 2 bases and the J segment 0 bases; nucleotides outside the gene matches: 6. CDR3 loop: CASSLRLAGPNSYNEQFF. As DNA, the CDR3 is TGTGCCAGCAGCTTAAGACTAGCGGGACCCAACTCCTACAATGAGCAGTTCTTC. The full variable domain, rest sourced from reference TRBV7-9 and TRBJ2-1, is DTGVSQNPRHKITKRGQNVTFRCDPISEHNRLYWYRQTLGQGPEFLTYFQNEAQLEKSRLLSDRFSAERPKGSFSTLEIQRTEQGDSAMYLCASSLRLAGPNSYNEQFFGPGTRLTVL.